The rows below give T cell receptor beta chains drawn from one sample of a study of CXCR3-negative and CXCR3-positive naive CD8 T cells. From its re-call of the 5' RACE reads, TCRdb lists each CDR3 protein once, without DNA. This sample's clone table lists about 6,700 distinct CDR3 sequences. The source material was naive CXCR3- CD8+ T cells from blood. Receptors originate from a human donor in good health. Some clones in this sample may be carry-over from other donors' samples. Both conserved end residues are part of each CDR3. Only part of the rows carry a size: once, few, many, or a class if the clone is expanded.

J: TRBJ2-5
V: TRBV3-1
size: medium-sized
CDR3: CASSQDLVRGQETQYF

J: TRBJ1-2
V: TRBV14
size: .
CDR3: CASSSRGTYGYTF

J: TRBJ2-1
V: TRBV4-1
size: .
CDR3: CASSQGEDIANEQFF

J: TRBJ2-1
V: TRBV5-1
size: medium-sized
CDR3: CASSLFDNEQFF

J: TRBJ1-5
V: TRBV19
size: .
CDR3: CASSRAESNQPQHF

J: TRBJ2-7
V: TRBV6-6
size: .
CDR3: CASSLAATYEQYF

J: TRBJ2-5
V: TRBV10-3
size: .
CDR3: CAISESGGLREETQYF

J: TRBJ2-2
V: TRBV14
size: medium-sized
CDR3: CASSPFLGGDATGELFF

J: TRBJ2-5
V: TRBV7-9
size: medium-sized
CDR3: CASSLSGGETQYF

J: TRBJ2-7
V: TRBV18
size: medium-sized
CDR3: CASSPPGQGLPITYEQYF

J: TRBJ2-5
V: TRBV12-3/TRBV12-4
size: .
CDR3: CASSTSSETQYF

J: TRBJ2-1
V: TRBV29-1
size: medium-sized
CDR3: CSVESYNNNEQFF

J: TRBJ2-5
V: TRBV12-5
size: .
CDR3: CASGLYGLAGEETQYF

J: TRBJ2-1
V: TRBV29-1
size: medium-sized
CDR3: CSVRGAAASSYNEQFF

J: TRBJ2-1
V: TRBV6-2/TRBV6-3
size: .
CDR3: CASSLTGGEQFF

J: TRBJ2-7
V: TRBV28
size: .
CDR3: CASSPPMLYEQYF

J: TRBJ2-7
V: TRBV2
size: .
CDR3: CASSPTSGRGYEQYF

J: TRBJ1-5
V: TRBV7-9
size: .
CDR3: CASSFTGSNQPQHF

J: TRBJ1-1
V: TRBV25-1
size: medium-sized
CDR3: CATRAGLSNTEAFF

J: TRBJ1-6
V: TRBV14
size: .
CDR3: CASSLGQGADYNSPLHF

J: TRBJ2-7
V: TRBV5-1
size: .
CDR3: CASSSLTASYEQYF

J: TRBJ2-1
V: TRBV20-1
size: .
CDR3: CSAQSGSSYNEQFF

J: TRBJ2-3
V: TRBV27
size: .
CDR3: CASSLIGEDTQYF

J: TRBJ2-4
V: TRBV13
size: medium-sized
CDR3: CASSLGLEDIQYF

J: TRBJ1-1
V: TRBV20-1
size: .
CDR3: CSGREAGEAFF

J: TRBJ2-7
V: TRBV3-1
size: .
CDR3: CASSQAGDLYEQYF

J: TRBJ2-3
V: TRBV7-9
size: medium-sized
CDR3: CASSTIDGRGNTDTQYF

J: TRBJ2-1
V: TRBV5-1
size: medium-sized
CDR3: CASSLGSGHDEQFF

J: TRBJ2-7
V: TRBV29-1
size: .
CDR3: CSVVWSYEQYF

J: TRBJ2-2
V: TRBV7-3
size: medium-sized
CDR3: CASSLSDTGELFF